These T cell receptor beta chains were read from a single sample in a study of control samples from healthy donors and cancer patients. The data were produced by immunoSEQ multiplex PCR, yet TCRdb's version contains in-frame clones alone and is incomplete. This sample has about 44,000 clones, with approximately 89% found just once. Sequences were obtained from PBMCs. The source is a woman between 55 and 75 years old with lung cancer. Both conserved end residues are part of each CDR3. The order of the fields is D gene, V gene, clone size, J gene, CDR3 protein, CDR3 DNA. The D gene is left open where the match is weak. Rows may omit the clone size; those that give it use once, few, many or a size class.

TRBD1	TRBV5-4	once	TRBJ2-5	CASSVDRAQETQYF	TGTGCCAGCAGCGTGGACAGGGCCCAAGAGACCCAGTACTTC
NA	TRBV19	NA	TRBJ1-1	CASHRRGAGTEAFF	TGTGCCAGTCATCGGAGGGGAGCGGGCACTGAAGCTTTCTTT
TRBD2	TRBV29-1	NA	TRBJ2-7	CSVEDLPRPGGTYEQYF	TGCAGCGTTGAAGATCTTCCGCGACCGGGAGGCACCTACGAGCAGTACTTC
NA	TRBV5-4	NA	TRBJ1-1	CASRPDRNTEAFF	TGTGCCAGCAGACCAGACAGGAACACTGAAGCTTTCTTT
TRBD1	TRBV15	NA	TRBJ1-1	CATSRLGTGQNTEAFF	TGTGCCACCAGCAGACTAGGGACAGGGCAGAACACTGAAGCTTTCTTT
NA	TRBV2	NA	TRBJ2-3	CASSEDMARADTQYF	TGTGCCAGCAGTGAAGACATGGCTAGGGCAGATACGCAGTATTTT
TRBD2	TRBV28	NA	TRBJ2-7	CASKTSASSYEQYF	TGTGCCAGTAAAACTAGCGCAAGCTCCTACGAGCAGTACTTC
TRBD2	TRBV5-1	NA	TRBJ2-1	CASSLVTSGRDNEQFF	TGCGCCAGCAGCTTGGTTACTAGCGGGAGGGACAATGAGCAGTTCTTC
TRBD2	TRBV7-6	NA	TRBJ2-3	CASSPSGSRADTQYF	TGTGCCAGCAGCCCAAGCGGGAGTCGCGCAGATACGCAGTATTTT
TRBD2	TRBV7-9	NA	TRBJ2-1	CASSLLAGEYFF	TGTGCCAGCAGCTTACTAGCGGGAGAGTATTTCTTC
NA	TRBV28	NA	TRBJ1-2	CASIPGTTNYGYTF	TGTGCCAGCATTCCAGGGACTACTAACTATGGCTACACCTTC
TRBD1	TRBV11-3	once	TRBJ2-7	CASSLIRGSVNEQYF	TGTGCCAGCAGCTTAATCAGGGGGAGTGTCAACGAGCAGTACTTC
NA	TRBV3-1/TRBV3-2	NA	TRBJ1-1	CASSQGQRFEAFF	TGTGCCAGCAGCCAAGGTCAGAGGTTTGAAGCTTTCTTT
NA	TRBV11-2	NA	TRBJ2-1	CASSLRGAGSFHEQFF	TGTGCCAGCAGCCTCCGGGGGGCGGGATCTTTCCATGAGCAGTTCTTC
TRBD1	TRBV11-2	NA	TRBJ2-5	CASSAAGGTGALETQYF	TGTGCCAGCAGCGCGGCCGGGGGGACAGGGGCTTTGGAGACCCAGTACTTC
NA	TRBV11-2	NA	TRBJ1-1	CASSFEGGSEAFF	TGTGCCAGCAGCTTCGAGGGAGGCTCTGAAGCTTTCTTT
TRBD2	TRBV19	NA	TRBJ2-1	CASALAGGIFYNEQFF	TGTGCCAGTGCCCTAGCGGGAGGGATCTTCTACAATGAGCAGTTCTTC
NA	TRBV11-2	NA	TRBJ2-5	CASSLTTKTQYF	TGTGCCAGCAGCTTGACCACGAAGACCCAGTACTTC
NA	TRBV20-1	NA	TRBJ2-1	CSASPLARGMDPNEQFF	TGCAGTGCTAGTCCACTCGCCAGGGGTATGGACCCCAATGAGCAGTTCTTC
TRBD1	TRBV12-3/TRBV12-4	NA	TRBJ2-7	CASSGAGGYEQYF	TGTGCCAGCAGTGGGGCAGGGGGCTACGAGCAGTACTTC
NA	TRBV5-1	NA	TRBJ2-6	CASSLGSGANVLTF	TGCGCCAGCAGCTTGGGTTCTGGGGCCAACGTCCTGACTTTC
TRBD1	TRBV2	NA	TRBJ2-3	CASSPEGQGADTQYF	TGTGCCAGCAGTCCCGAAGGACAGGGGGCAGATACGCAGTATTTT
TRBD1	TRBV2	few	TRBJ1-5	CASSEGTGFIQPQHF	TGTGCCAGCAGTGAAGGGACAGGTTTTATCCAGCCCCAGCATTTT
NA	TRBV2	NA	TRBJ2-5	CASSVMKPQYF	TGTGCCAGCAGTGTCATGAAGCCCCAGTACTTC
TRBD2	TRBV24-1	NA	TRBJ2-5	CATSVSGIQETQYF	TGTGCCACCAGTGTAAGCGGGATCCAAGAGACCCAGTACTTC
NA	TRBV24-1	NA	TRBJ1-3	CATEGGDSGNTIYF	TGTGCCACCGAAGGAGGGGACTCTGGAAACACCATATATTTT
TRBD1	TRBV28	few	TRBJ2-2	CASSLRDRGYPGELFF	TGTGCCAGCAGTTTACGGGACAGGGGGTATCCCGGGGAGCTGTTTTTT
NA	TRBV6-1	NA	TRBJ2-1	CASSFYNEQFF	TGTGCCAGCAGTTTTTACAATGAGCAGTTCTTC
NA	TRBV29-1	NA	TRBJ1-2	CSVRGGQFSYTF	TGCAGCGTTCGAGGGGGGCAGTTTAGCTACACCTTC
NA	TRBV11-1	NA	TRBJ2-3	CASSLLVRGDTQYF	TGTGCCAGCAGCTTATTGGTGAGGGGGGATACGCAGTATTTT
NA	TRBV24-1	NA	TRBJ1-1	CATGTTDTEAFF	TGTGCCACCGGGACAACGGACACTGAAGCTTTCTTT
TRBD1	TRBV6-2/TRBV6-3	NA	TRBJ2-7	CASSYSEGGGPWYEQYF	TGTGCCAGCAGTTACTCGGAAGGGGGCGGGCCATGGTACGAGCAGTACTTC
NA	TRBV6-1	NA	TRBJ1-4	CASRTREKLFF	TGTGCCAGCAGGACCAGAGAAAAACTGTTTTTT
NA	TRBV6-2/TRBV6-3	once	TRBJ1-2	CASSWHPTRNYGYTF	TGTGCCAGCAGTTGGCACCCCACGAGGAACTATGGCTACACCTTC
TRBD1	TRBV2	few	TRBJ2-2	CASSTTGGTGELFF	TGTGCCAGCAGCACAACAGGGGGCACCGGGGAGCTGTTTTTT
NA	TRBV5-1	NA	TRBJ1-1	CASSLDGRAGRHTEAFF	TGCGCCAGCAGCTTGGACGGTCGGGCAGGGAGGCACACTGAAGCTTTCTTT
NA	TRBV21-1	NA	TRBJ2-3	CASSKGRASTDTQYF	TGTGCCAGCAGCAAAGGGCGGGCTAGCACAGATACGCAGTATTTT
NA	TRBV5-4	NA	TRBJ2-1	CASSLKGFNEQFF	TGTGCCAGCAGTCTAAAGGGCTTCAATGAGCAGTTCTTC
NA	TRBV3-1/TRBV3-2	NA	TRBJ2-5	CASSQDRASTETQYF	TGTGCCAGCAGCCAAGATCGGGCTTCCACAGAGACCCAGTACTTC
TRBD1	TRBV27	few	TRBJ1-2	CARGVSRPGQGAVNYGYTF	TGTGCCAGGGGAGTTAGCCGACCGGGACAGGGGGCGGTGAACTATGGCTACACCTTC
NA	TRBV30	NA	TRBJ2-7	CAWSASPEQYF	TGTGCCTGGAGCGCGTCCCCCGAGCAGTACTTC
TRBD2	TRBV24-1	NA	TRBJ2-2	CATSDLQTSGNTGELFF	TGTGCCACCAGTGATTTGCAGACTAGCGGGAACACCGGGGAGCTGTTTTTT
NA	TRBV4-1	once	TRBJ2-1	CASSQKVTRATVRDRTYNEQFF	TGCGCCAGCAGCCAAAAGGTGACCCGGGCAACCGTGAGGGATAGGACCTACAATGAGCAGTTCTTC
NA	TRBV6-6	NA	TRBJ1-1	CASSYPPRDTEAFF	TGTGCCAGCAGTTACCCCCCACGGGACACTGAAGCTTTCTTT
NA	TRBV6-5	NA	TRBJ2-1	CASSRTSMNEQFF	TGTGCCAGCAGTAGGACCTCTATGAATGAGCAGTTCTTC